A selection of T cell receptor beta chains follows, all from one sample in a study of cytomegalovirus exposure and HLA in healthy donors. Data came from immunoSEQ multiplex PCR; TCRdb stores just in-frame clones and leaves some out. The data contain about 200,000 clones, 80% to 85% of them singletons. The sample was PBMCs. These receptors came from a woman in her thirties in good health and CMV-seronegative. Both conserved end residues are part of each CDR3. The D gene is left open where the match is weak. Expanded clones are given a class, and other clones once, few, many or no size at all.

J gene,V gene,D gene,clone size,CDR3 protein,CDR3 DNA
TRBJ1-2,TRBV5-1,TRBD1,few,CASSLGQGTYGYTF,TGCGCCAGCAGCTTGGGACAGGGTACCTATGGCTACACCTTC
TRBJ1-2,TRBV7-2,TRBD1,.,CASSLGQGVWSGGYTF,TGTGCCAGCAGCTTAGGACAGGGAGTTTGGTCCGGGGGCTACACCTTC
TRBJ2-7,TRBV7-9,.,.,CASSLGQISYEQYF,TGTGCCAGCAGCTTAGGGCAAATCTCCTACGAGCAGTACTTC
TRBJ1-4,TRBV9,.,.,CASSGGHPNEKLFF,TGTGCCAGCAGCGGAGGACACCCTAATGAAAAACTGTTTTTT
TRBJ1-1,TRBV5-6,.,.,CASSLDGFMNTEAFF,TGTGCCAGCAGCTTGGACGGGTTCATGAACACTGAAGCTTTCTTT
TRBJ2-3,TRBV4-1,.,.,CASSQVGGVKRDTQYF,TGCGCCAGCAGCCAAGTCGGCGGCGTAAAGAGAGATACGCAGTATTTT
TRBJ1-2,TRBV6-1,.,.,CASSEAGQGGRGYTF,TGTGCCAGCAGTGAAGCGGGTCAGGGTGGACGTGGCTACACCTTC
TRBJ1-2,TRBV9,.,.,CASSVQVNYGYTF,TGTGCCAGCAGCGTTCAGGTTAACTATGGCTACACCTTC
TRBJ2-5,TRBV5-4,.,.,CASSFVRGKGETQYF,TGTGCCAGCAGCTTCGTTAGGGGAAAGGGAGAGACCCAGTACTTC
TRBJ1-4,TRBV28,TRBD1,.,CASSPPGQGDEKLFF,TGTGCCAGCAGTCCACCGGGACAGGGGGATGAAAAACTGTTTTTT
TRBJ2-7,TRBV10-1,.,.,CASSDSPTSYEQYF,TGCGCCAGCAGTGACTCCCCTACTTCCTACGAGCAGTACTTC
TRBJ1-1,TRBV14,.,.,CASSPWIGEVNTEAFF,TGTGCCAGCAGCCCTTGGATTGGGGAGGTGAACACTGAAGCTTTCTTT
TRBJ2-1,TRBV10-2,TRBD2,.,CASSDEGLFQFF,TGCGCCAGCAGTGATGAGGGACTATTTCAGTTCTTC
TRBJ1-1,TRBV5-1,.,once,CASSRYRAGDTEAFF,TGCGCCAGCAGCCGATACAGGGCGGGCGACACTGAAGCTTTCTTT
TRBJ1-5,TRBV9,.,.,CASSVASTFSNQPQHF,TGTGCCAGCAGCGTAGCTTCGACATTTAGCAATCAGCCCCAGCATTTT
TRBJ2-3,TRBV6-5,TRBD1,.,CASRETGGLDTQYF,TGTGCCAGCAGAGAGACAGGGGGCTTAGATACGCAGTATTTT
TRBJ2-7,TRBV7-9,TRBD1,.,CASSSLDRGLKGSEQYF,TGTGCCAGCAGCTCCCTCGATAGGGGGCTCAAGGGTAGCGAGCAGTACTTC
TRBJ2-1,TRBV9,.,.,CASSVEGRDNEQFF,TGTGCCAGCAGCGTAGAGGGCAGGGACAATGAGCAGTTCTTC
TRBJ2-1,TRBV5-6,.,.,CASSLSVPEQFF,TGTGCCAGCAGCTTATCGGTCCCTGAGCAGTTCTTC
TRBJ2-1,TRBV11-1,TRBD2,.,CASGTSGRANEQFF,TGTGCCAGCGGGACTAGCGGGAGGGCCAATGAGCAGTTCTTC
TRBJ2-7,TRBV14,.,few,CASSRIGAASLREQYF,TGTGCCAGCAGCCGTATTGGAGCGGCCTCACTCCGCGAGCAGTACTTC
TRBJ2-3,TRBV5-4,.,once,CASSGRSRTDTQYF,TGTGCCAGCAGCGGCAGGTCCCGCACAGATACGCAGTATTTT
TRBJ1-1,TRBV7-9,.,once,CASSLEIYQGMSAEAFF,TGTGCCAGCAGCTTAGAAATTTACCAGGGGATGAGCGCTGAAGCTTTCTTT
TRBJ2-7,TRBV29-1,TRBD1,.,CSVGGQGLYEQYF,TGCAGCGTTGGTGGACAGGGACTTTACGAGCAGTACTTC
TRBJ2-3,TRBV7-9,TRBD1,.,CASSLGTGTDTQYF,TGTGCCAGCAGCTTAGGGACAGGGACAGATACGCAGTATTTT
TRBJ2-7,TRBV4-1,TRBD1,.,CASSARPGQGARGSSYEQYF,TGCGCCAGCAGCGCTCGCCCGGGACAGGGGGCGCGAGGAAGCTCCTACGAGCAGTACTTC
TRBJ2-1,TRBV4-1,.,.,CASSQDGRGLAARNEQFF,TGCGCCAGCAGCCAAGATGGCAGGGGCCTAGCCGCCCGGAATGAGCAGTTCTTC
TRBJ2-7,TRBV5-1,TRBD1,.,CASSGRTGDDEQYF,TGCGCCAGCAGCGGACGGACAGGGGACGACGAGCAGTACTTC
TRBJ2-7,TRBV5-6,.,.,CASSFAGHYEQYF,TGTGCCAGCAGCTTTGCAGGACACTACGAGCAGTACTTC
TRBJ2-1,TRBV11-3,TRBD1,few,CASSSDRGPHEQFF,TGTGCCAGCAGTTCGGACAGGGGACCGCATGAGCAGTTCTTC
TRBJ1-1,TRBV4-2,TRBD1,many,CASSQEGTGNTEAFF,TGTGCCAGCAGCCAAGAGGGGACAGGGAACACTGAAGCTTTCTTT
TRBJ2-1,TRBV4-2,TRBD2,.,CASSQEWRGAYNEQFF,TGTGCCAGCAGCCAAGAATGGCGGGGGGCCTACAATGAGCAGTTCTTC
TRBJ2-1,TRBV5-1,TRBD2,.,CAGSATAGGVYNEQFF,TGCGCCGGATCAGCTACGGCGGGAGGTGTCTACAATGAGCAGTTCTTC
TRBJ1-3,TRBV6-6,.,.,CASTGYSTGGNTIYF,TGTGCCAGCACGGGTTATTCGACAGGAGGAAACACCATATATTTT
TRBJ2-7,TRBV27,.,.,CASSFRSAYEQYF,TGTGCCAGCAGTTTCAGAAGCGCCTACGAGCAGTACTTC
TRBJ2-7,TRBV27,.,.,CASSWEESIYEQYF,TGTGCCAGCAGTTGGGAGGAGTCCATCTACGAGCAGTACTTC
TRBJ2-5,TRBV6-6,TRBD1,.,CASTIGGVQETQYF,TGTGCCAGCACCATAGGGGGCGTCCAAGAGACCCAGTACTTC
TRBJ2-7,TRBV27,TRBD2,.,CASSTRAGATYEQYF,TGTGCCAGCAGTACCCGAGCGGGGGCCACCTACGAGCAGTACTTC
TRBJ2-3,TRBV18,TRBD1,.,CASSPGQVADTQYF,TGTGCCAGCTCACCAGGACAGGTTGCAGATACGCAGTATTTT
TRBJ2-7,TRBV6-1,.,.,CASSEGPYEQYF,TGTGCCAGCAGTGAGGGGCCCTACGAGCAGTACTTC
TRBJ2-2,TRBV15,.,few,CATSERNTGELFF,TGTGCCACCAGCGAGAGGAACACCGGGGAGCTGTTTTTT
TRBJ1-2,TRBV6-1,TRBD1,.,CASSETLSSRGNGYTF,TGTGCCAGCAGTGAAACTTTGAGTAGCAGGGGGAATGGCTACACCTTC
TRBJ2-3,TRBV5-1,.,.,CASRRTDTQYF,TGCGCCAGCAGACGGACAGATACGCAGTATTTT
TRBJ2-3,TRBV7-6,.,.,CASSGAGASTDTQYF,TGTGCCAGCAGCGGGGCAGGGGCTAGCACAGATACGCAGTATTTT
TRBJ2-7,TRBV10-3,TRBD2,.,CAISEGPGLVSYEQYF,TGTGCCATCAGTGAGGGGCCGGGACTAGTGTCCTACGAGCAGTACTTC
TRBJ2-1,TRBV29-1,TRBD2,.,CSASGRGYNEQFF,TGCAGCGCTAGCGGGAGGGGCTACAATGAGCAGTTCTTC
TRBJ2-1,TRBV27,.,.,CASSPRGSSYNEQFF,TGTGCCAGCAGTCCTCGGGGGAGCTCCTACAATGAGCAGTTCTTC
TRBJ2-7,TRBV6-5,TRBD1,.,CASTPTWGTGEQYF,TGTGCCAGCACCCCCACTTGGGGGACAGGGGAGCAGTACTTC
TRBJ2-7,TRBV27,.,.,CASSIFPGPYEQYF,TGTGCCAGCAGTATTTTCCCAGGCCCCTACGAGCAGTACTTC
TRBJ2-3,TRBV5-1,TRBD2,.,CASSDVSGRVTDTQYF,TGCGCCAGCAGCGATGTTAGCGGGAGGGTAACAGATACGCAGTATTTT
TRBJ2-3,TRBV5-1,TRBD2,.,CASRPNSGGATDTQYF,TGCGCCAGCAGACCAAATAGCGGGGGGGCCACAGATACGCAGTATTTT
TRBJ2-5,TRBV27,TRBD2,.,CASSLEGSTFSGSIETQYF,TGTGCCAGCAGTTTAGAAGGCAGTACATTTAGCGGGAGCATAGAGACCCAGTACTTC
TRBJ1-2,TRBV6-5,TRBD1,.,CASSYDRGLGGYTF,TGTGCCAGCAGTTACGACAGGGGTCTTGGTGGCTACACCTTC
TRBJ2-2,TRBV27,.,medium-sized,CASSLQLTGELFF,TGTGCCAGCTCCCTACAGCTTACCGGGGAGCTGTTTTTT
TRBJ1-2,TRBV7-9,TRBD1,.,CASSSGDSLNYGYTF,TGTGCCAGCAGCTCGGGGGACAGCCTAAACTATGGCTACACCTTC
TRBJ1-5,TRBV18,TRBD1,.,CASSVGTGNQPQHF,TGTGCCAGCTCGGTCGGGACAGGGAATCAGCCCCAGCATTTT
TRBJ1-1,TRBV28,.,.,CASSLGPGLNTEAFF,TGTGCCAGCAGTTTAGGGCCAGGGTTGAACACTGAAGCTTTCTTT
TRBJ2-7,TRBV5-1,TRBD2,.,CASASPTGGGREKPAQQSYEQYF,TGCGCCAGCGCCTCGCCCACCGGCGGGGGTAGGGAAAAGCCCGCCCAACAATCCTACGAGCAGTACTTC